This record covers a single T cell receptor beta chain. What it binds is not known. This record comes from a study of CD8+CD57+ T cells in acquired aplastic anemia. At the level of the study: When averaged, DNA from sorted CD4+ and CD8+ cells came to approximately 3.2 ug.

The study, taken as a whole, reports: It was found that roughly 29 CD8+ CDR3 sequences were shared between patients and controls.

Germline CDR1 reads SGHRS; CDR2 reads YFSETQ. The V and J ends lost 0 bases and 3 bases, in that order; junction bases with no gene match: 6. The CDR3 contains 16 residues. Template material for TCR beta VDJ and CDR3 profiling consisted of genomic DNA. Each CDR3 protein gets one entry after TCRdb re-called the reads with MiXCR. Of about 150,000 distinct CDR3 sequences listed, around half are singletons. For sequencing, patients were chosen who had shown expansion of CD8+CD57+ cells by flow cytometry. The TCR originated in a human donor with aplastic anemia. V gene TRBV5-1 combines with J gene TRBJ2-1; the match to TRBD2 covers 7 bases. The sample comprised sorted CD4+, CD8+, or CD8+CD57+ T cells (not recorded which) from PBMCs. CDR3 protein: CASSLETSSLYNEQFF. CDR3 nucleotides: TGCGCCAGCAGCTTGGAGACTAGCTCCCTCTACAATGAGCAGTTCTTC. Full variable domain (remainder filled in from reference TRBV5-1 and TRBJ2-1): KAGVTQTPRYLIKTRGQQVTLSCSPISGHRSVSWYQQTPGQGLQFLFEYFSETQRNKGNFPGRFSGRQFSNSRSEMNVSTLELGDSALYLCASSLETSSLYNEQFFGPGTRLTVL.